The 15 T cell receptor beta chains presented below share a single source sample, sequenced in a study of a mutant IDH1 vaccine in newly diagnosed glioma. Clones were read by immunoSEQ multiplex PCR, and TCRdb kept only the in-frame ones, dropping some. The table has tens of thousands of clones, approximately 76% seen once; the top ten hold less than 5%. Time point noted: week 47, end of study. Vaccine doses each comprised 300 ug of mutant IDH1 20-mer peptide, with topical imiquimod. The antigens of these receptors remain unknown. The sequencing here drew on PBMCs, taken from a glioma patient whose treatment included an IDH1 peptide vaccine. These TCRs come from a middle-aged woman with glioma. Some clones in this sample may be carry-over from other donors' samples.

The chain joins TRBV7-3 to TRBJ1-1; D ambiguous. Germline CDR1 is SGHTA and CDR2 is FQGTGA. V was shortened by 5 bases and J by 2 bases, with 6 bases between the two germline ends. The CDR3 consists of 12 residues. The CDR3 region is CASSASNTEAFF. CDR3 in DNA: TGTGCCAGCAGCGCATCAAACACTGAAGCTTTCTTT.

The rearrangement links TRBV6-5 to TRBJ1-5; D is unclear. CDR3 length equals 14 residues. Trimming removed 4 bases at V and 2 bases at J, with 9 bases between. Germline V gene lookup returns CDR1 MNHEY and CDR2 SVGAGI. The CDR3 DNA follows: TGTGCCAGCAGTTTGACCCCGGGCAATCAGCCCCAGCATTTT. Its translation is CASSLTPGNQPQHF.

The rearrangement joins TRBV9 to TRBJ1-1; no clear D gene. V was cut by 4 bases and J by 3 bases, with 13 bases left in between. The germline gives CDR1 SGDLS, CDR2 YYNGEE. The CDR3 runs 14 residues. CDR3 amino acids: CASSSTVGDTEAFF. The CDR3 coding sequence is TGTGCCAGCAGCTCCACGGTCGGAGACACTGAAGCTTTCTTT.

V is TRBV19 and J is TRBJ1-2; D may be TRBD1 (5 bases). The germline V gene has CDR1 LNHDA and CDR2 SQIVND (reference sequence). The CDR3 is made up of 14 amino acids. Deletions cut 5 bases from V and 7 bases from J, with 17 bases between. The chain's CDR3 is CASSAPGGTAGYTF. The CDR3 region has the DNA TGTGCCAGTAGTGCCCCCGGGGGTACAGCTGGCTACACCTTC. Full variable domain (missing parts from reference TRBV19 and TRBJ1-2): DGGITQSPKYLFRKEGQNVTLSCEQNLNHDAMYWYRQDPGQGLRLIYYSQIVNDFQKGDIAEGYSVSREKKESFPLTVTSAQKNPTAFYLCASSAPGGTAGYTFGSGTRLTVV.

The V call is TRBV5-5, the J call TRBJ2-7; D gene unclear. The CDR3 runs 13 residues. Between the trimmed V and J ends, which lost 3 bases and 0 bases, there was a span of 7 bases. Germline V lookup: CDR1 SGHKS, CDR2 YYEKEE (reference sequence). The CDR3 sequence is CASSSIDSYEQYF. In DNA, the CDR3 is TGTGCCAGCAGCTCCATAGACTCCTACGAGCAGTACTTC.

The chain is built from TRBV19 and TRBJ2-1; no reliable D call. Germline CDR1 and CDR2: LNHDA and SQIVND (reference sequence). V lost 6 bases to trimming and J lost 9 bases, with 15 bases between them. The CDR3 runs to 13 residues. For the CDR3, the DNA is TGTGCCAGTAGCCTCCGAATCGTGGGTGAGCAGTTCTTC. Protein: CASSLRIVGEQFF.

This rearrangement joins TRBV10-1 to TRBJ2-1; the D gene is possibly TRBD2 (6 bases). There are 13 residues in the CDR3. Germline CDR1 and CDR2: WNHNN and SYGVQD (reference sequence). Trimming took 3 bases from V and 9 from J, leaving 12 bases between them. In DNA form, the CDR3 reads TGCGCCAGCAGTGACCCGGTGGGGGGTGAGCAGTTCTTC. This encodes CASSDPVGGEQFF.

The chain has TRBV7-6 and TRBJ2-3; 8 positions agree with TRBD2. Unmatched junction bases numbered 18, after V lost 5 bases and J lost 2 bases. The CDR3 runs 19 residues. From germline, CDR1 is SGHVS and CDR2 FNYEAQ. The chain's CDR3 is CASSPRPPLAGGPTDTQYF. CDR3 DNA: TGTGCCAGCAGCCCTCGTCCACCTTTGGCGGGGGGCCCCACAGATACGCAGTATTTT.

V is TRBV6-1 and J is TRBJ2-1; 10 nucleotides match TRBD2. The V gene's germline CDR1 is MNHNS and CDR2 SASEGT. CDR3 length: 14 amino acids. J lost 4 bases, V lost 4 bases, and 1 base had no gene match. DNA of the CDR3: TGTGCCAGCAGTGCTAGCGGGAGTTACAATGAGCAGTTCTTC. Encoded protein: CASSASGSYNEQFF.

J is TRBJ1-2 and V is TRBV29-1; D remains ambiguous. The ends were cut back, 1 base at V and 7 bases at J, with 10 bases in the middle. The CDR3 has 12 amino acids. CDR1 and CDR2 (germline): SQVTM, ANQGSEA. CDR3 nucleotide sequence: TGCAGCGTTGAAGCGGGGTCAGGTGGCTACACCTTC. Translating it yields CSVEAGSGGYTF.

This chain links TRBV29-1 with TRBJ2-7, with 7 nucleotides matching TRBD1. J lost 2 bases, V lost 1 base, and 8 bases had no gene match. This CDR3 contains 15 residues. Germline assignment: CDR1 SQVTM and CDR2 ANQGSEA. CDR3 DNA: TGCAGCGTTGAAGCATTAGGGGACAGCACCTACGAGCAGTACTTC. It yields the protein CSVEALGDSTYEQYF.

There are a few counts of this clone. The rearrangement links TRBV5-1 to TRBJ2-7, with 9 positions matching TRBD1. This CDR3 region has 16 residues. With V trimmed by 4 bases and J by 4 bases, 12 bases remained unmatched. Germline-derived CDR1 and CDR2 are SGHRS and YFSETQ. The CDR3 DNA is TGCGCCAGCAGCCCGCCCGGGACAGGGATGGGGTACGAGCAGTACTTC. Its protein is CASSPPGTGMGYEQYF. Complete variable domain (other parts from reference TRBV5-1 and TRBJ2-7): KAGVTQTPRYLIKTRGQQVTLSCSPISGHRSVSWYQQTPGQGLQFLFEYFSETQRNKGNFPGRFSGRQFSNSRSEMNVSTLELGDSALYLCASSPPGTGMGYEQYFGPGTRLTVT.

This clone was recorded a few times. CDR3 protein: CSVVEVANEKLFF. The CDR3 DNA is TGCAGCGTTGTGGAGGTGGCTAATGAAAAACTGTTTTTT. The chain has TRBV29-1 and TRBJ1-4, with D unclear. The CDR3 is 13 amino acids. Trimming stripped 4 bases from V and 3 bases from J, with 9 bases between. Germline CDR1 SQVTM, CDR2 ANQGSEA.

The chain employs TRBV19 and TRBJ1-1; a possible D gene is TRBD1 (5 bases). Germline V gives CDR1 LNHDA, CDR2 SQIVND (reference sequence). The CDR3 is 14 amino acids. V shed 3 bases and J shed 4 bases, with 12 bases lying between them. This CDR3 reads CASSIRDGSTEAFF. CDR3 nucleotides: TGTGCCAGTAGTATCAGGGACGGGAGCACTGAAGCTTTCTTT.

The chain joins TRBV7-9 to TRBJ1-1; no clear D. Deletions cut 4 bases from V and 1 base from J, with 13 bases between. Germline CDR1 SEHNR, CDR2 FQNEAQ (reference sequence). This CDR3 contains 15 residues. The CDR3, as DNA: TGTGCCAGCAGCTCCTGGACGGCTTGGAACACTGAAGCTTTCTTT. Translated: CASSSWTAWNTEAFF.